This TCR beta chain was profiled in a study of cytomegalovirus exposure and HLA in healthy donors. Study outcomes and limitations: HLA-A and HLA-B allele assignments for most subjects were reportedly predicted accurately using TCR beta sequences.

Amplification used 60 Vbeta primers and 13 Jbeta primers. The method was immunoSEQ multiplex PCR; TCRdb's version includes in-frame clones alone and lacks a portion of them. The sample has 150,000 to 200,000 clones. A note on this clone: Its antigen is currently unknown.

CDR3 size: 14 residues. Between the trimmed V and J ends, which lost 2 bases and 4 bases, there was a span of 11 bases. From germline, CDR1 is MNHEY and CDR2 SVGAGI. This sequence originates from a young woman in good health and CMV-seropositive. This chain connects TRBV6-5 to TRBJ2-5; the D gene is possibly TRBD1 (6 bases). The source material was PBMCs. CDR3 sequence reads: CASSYPTGRETQYF. CDR3 bases: TGTGCCAGCAGTTACCCGACAGGTCGAGAGACCCAGTACTTC.